Detailed here is one T cell receptor (beta chain). Its antigen is undetermined. The table came from immunoSEQ multiplex PCR; TCRdb's copy has only in-frame clones and leaves some out. Altogether 300,000 to 400,000 clones are present, roughly 84% being singletons, with the ten largest covering roughly 3.6%. The data derive from a study of Ad26.COV2.S vaccination and SARS-CoV-2 variants. Study-level findings and limits: Spike-specific CD8+ and CD4+ T cell responses reportedly showed substantial breadth after vaccination.

The treatment is: over 15 received Ad26.COV2.S at low or high dose, single or two shots; 5 received placebo; per-sample allocation not given. Day 63 following the first vaccine or placebo injection was when the samples were taken. CDR3 size: 16 residues. Trimming left V 6 bases short and J 5 bases short, with 20 bases between. CDR1 is SNHLY and CDR2 is FYNNEI in the germline V gene. This sample comprised peripheral blood, obtained in a trial of Ad26.COV2.S vaccine versus placebo. This clonotype was obtained from a person between 18 and 60 years old who received the Ad26.COV2.S COVID-19 vaccine or a placebo. The genes are TRBV2 and TRBJ1-5; D ambiguous. This chain's CDR3 is CASSRSETGSHQPQHF. The CDR3, as DNA: TGTGCCAGCAGCCGGAGCGAGACCGGGAGCCATCAGCCCCAGCATTTT.